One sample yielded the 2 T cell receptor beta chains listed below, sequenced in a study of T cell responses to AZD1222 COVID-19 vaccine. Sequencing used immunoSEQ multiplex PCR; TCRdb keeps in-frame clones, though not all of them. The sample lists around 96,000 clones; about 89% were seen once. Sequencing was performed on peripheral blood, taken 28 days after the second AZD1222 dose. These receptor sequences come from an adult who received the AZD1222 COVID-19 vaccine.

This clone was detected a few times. CDR3 in amino acids: CAWSIMETGELFF. The CDR3 nucleotides are TGTGCCTGGAGTATTATGGAAACCGGGGAGCTGTTTTTT. The J gene is TRBJ2-2, the V gene TRBV30; no definite D call. This CDR3 is 13 amino acids long. V was clipped by 2 bases and J by 5 bases, with 9 bases between them. Germline V gene lookup returns CDR1 GTSNPN and CDR2 SVGIG (reference sequence).

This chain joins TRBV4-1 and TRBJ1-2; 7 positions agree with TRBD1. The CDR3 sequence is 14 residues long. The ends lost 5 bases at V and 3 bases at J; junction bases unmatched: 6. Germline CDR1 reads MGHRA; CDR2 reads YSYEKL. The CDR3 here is CASSSQGRDYGYTF. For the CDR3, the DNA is TGCGCCAGCAGCTCACAGGGGAGGGACTATGGCTACACCTTC.